This T cell receptor (beta chain) was documented in a study of blood T cell repertoires in COVID-19. Study-level background: Samples representing acute and convalescent COVID-19 were sourced from the United States, Italy and Spain. The analysed material was cDNA or gDNA that came from T cells, B-cell-depleted T cells, or PBMCs.

V lost 4 bases and J lost 4, with 11 bases in between. The CDR3 extends over 14 amino acids. Germline lookup yields CDR1 SGHTA and CDR2 FQGNSA. Clones were sequenced by immunoSEQ multiplex PCR, and TCRdb holds only the in-frame ones, with some missing. The sample carries just over 95,000 clones, approximately 87% recorded once. The sequencing sample was made of peripheral blood. The clonotype originates from a human donor in a cohort sampled during active COVID-19. The chain carries TRBV7-2 and TRBJ1-5; possible D gene TRBD1, 5 bases. The CDR3 region is CASSSPGGNQPQHF. The CDR3 coding sequence is TGTGCCAGCAGCTCCCCCGGGGGTAATCAGCCCCAGCATTTT.